The 12 T cell receptor beta chains listed next were all sequenced from one sample in a study of blood T cell repertoires in COVID-19. The method was immunoSEQ multiplex PCR; TCRdb's version includes in-frame clones alone and lacks a portion of them. Of approximately 35,000 clones listed, just over 85% are singletons. The sequenced sample was peripheral blood. These receptors originate from a woman in her 70s with active COVID-19.

This rearrangement joins TRBV5-8 to TRBJ2-3, with 7 bases that match TRBD1. The V segment lost 5 bases and the J segment 2 bases; nucleotides outside the gene matches: 8. Germline V gives CDR1 SGHTS, CDR2 YDEGEE. There are 15 residues in the CDR3. CDR3 in amino acids: CASRGLGGYTDTQYF. The CDR3 nucleotides read TGTGCCAGCAGGGGATTAGGGGGCTACACAGATACGCAGTATTTT.

This clone was counted between two and nine times. J is TRBJ2-7 and V is TRBV11-3, with 8 bases identical to TRBD1. With V trimmed by 5 bases and J by 3 bases, 6 bases remained unmatched. Germline V gives CDR1 SGHNT, CDR2 YENEEA. The CDR3 extends over 14 amino acids. CDR3 bases: TGTGCCAGCAGCCCCGCGGACAGGGACTACGAGCAGTACTTC. It yields the protein CASSPADRDYEQYF.

The chain links TRBV7-3 to TRBJ1-2, with 7 bases that match TRBD1. Germline CDR1 reads SGHTA; CDR2 reads FQGTGA. V dropped 4 bases and J dropped 6; count of bases not matched to a gene: 8. The CDR3 is 14 residues long. The CDR3: CASSSGGQLHGYTF. In DNA form, the CDR3 reads TGTGCCAGCAGCTCAGGGGGACAACTCCATGGCTACACCTTC.

This sequence joins TRBV6-5 and TRBJ2-3; TRBD2 matches at 9 bases. The V segment lost 6 bases and the J segment 5 bases; nucleotides outside the gene matches: 6. Germline V gene sequence: CDR1 MNHEY, CDR2 SVGAGI. The CDR3 contains 14 residues. The CDR3 region is CASRRGGTRDTQYF. Written as DNA, the CDR3 is TGTGCCAGCAGGCGGGGGGGGACCAGAGATACGCAGTATTTT.

This clone was detected once. This chain joins TRBV4-2 and TRBJ2-7, with a tentative D call TRBD2 (7 bases). This CDR3 has 19 residues. The V end lost 3 bases, the J end lost 0 bases, and 24 bases lay between the germline ends. Germline lookup yields CDR1 LGHNA and CDR2 YNFKEQ. Here the CDR3 DNA reads TGTGCCAGCAGCCAGGCAATAGGTTCCGGGGGGCCTAGCTCCTACGAGCAGTACTTC. Translation gives CASSQAIGSGGPSSYEQYF.

The chain couples TRBV6-2 or TRBV6-3 to TRBJ1-6; the match to TRBD1 covers 7 bases. The V gene's germline CDR1 is MNHEY and CDR2 SVGEGT. Trimming took 5 bases from V and 0 from J; bases not matched to a gene: 13. The CDR3 length is 19 residues. The CDR3 region has the DNA TGTGCCAGCAGTGGCCGGGACAGTGGACGCAGCTCCTATAATTCACCCCTCCACTTT. Translation gives CASSGRDSGRSSYNSPLHF.

The V call is TRBV27, the J call TRBJ2-6; the D is unclear. The CDR3 runs to 18 residues. Germline-derived CDR1 and CDR2 are MNHEY and SMNVEV (reference sequence). V lost 3 bases and J lost 0, with 15 bases in between. The CDR3: CASSFWAWALSGANVLTF. For the CDR3, the DNA is TGTGCCAGCAGTTTTTGGGCCTGGGCCCTCTCTGGGGCCAACGTCCTGACTTTC.

This clone was observed a few times. J is TRBJ2-1 and V is TRBV7-3, with D maybe TRBD2 (5 bases). Germline V gene sequence: CDR1 SGHTA, CDR2 FQGTGA. The CDR3 sequence is 13 residues long. The ends were cut back, 5 bases at V and 11 bases at J, with 16 bases in the middle. For the CDR3, the DNA is TGTGCCAGCAGCCGAAACATCGGACTGAAGCAGTTCTTC. Translation gives CASSRNIGLKQFF.

The genes are TRBV3-1 (or the pseudogene TRBV3-2) and TRBJ1-1; the D gene is possibly TRBD1 (6 bases). The CDR3 is 13 residues long. Looked up from germline, CDR1 is LGHDT and CDR2 is YNNKEL (reference sequence). V was cut by 3 bases and J by 5 bases, with 10 bases left in between. The CDR3, as DNA: TGTGCCAGCAGCCACACAGGGTGGACTGAAGCTTTCTTT. It encodes CASSHTGWTEAFF.

The V gene is TRBV29-1, the J gene TRBJ2-3; D is possibly TRBD1 (5 bases). Germline assignment: CDR1 SQVTM and CDR2 ANQGSEA. There are 14 residues in the CDR3. With 4 bases removed from V and 5 bases from J, the gap between germline ends came to 16 bases. DNA for the CDR3: TGCAGCGTTGTACAGGAGCTTATGGTAGATACGCAGTATTTT. As protein: CSVVQELMVDTQYF.

The J gene is TRBJ2-3, the V gene TRBV27; 10 positions match TRBD2. The V segment lost 8 bases and the J segment 0 bases; nucleotides outside the gene matches: 17. The germline V gene encodes CDR1 MNHEY and CDR2 SMNVEV (reference sequence). This CDR3 comprises 19 residues. The CDR3 sequence is CASQREGTRSSGSTDTQYF. DNA of the CDR3: TGTGCCAGCCAGCGGGAGGGGACAAGGAGCTCGGGTAGCACAGATACGCAGTATTTT.

This clone was recorded only once. The rearrangement joins TRBV28 to TRBJ1-2; 9 bases agree with TRBD1. The CDR3 is 13 amino acids. The J segment lost 4 bases and the V segment lost 6 bases, leaving 3 bases of the junction unmatched. Germline lookup yields CDR1 MDHEN and CDR2 SYDVKM. CDR3 in DNA: TGTGCCAGCAGGGGACAGGGAGGCTATGGCTACACCTTC. Amino acids: CASRGQGGYGYTF.